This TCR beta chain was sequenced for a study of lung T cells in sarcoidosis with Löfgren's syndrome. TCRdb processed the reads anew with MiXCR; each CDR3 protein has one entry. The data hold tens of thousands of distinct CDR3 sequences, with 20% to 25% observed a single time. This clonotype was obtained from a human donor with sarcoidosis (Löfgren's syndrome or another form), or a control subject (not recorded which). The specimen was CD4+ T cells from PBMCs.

The DNA for the CDR3 is TGTGCCAGCAGCTTAGATCTTAGGTATGGGCAGTTCTTC. Its protein product is CASSLDLRYGQFF. This chain joins TRBV11-2 and TRBJ2-1; D gene ambiguous. V lost 0 bases to trimming and J lost 12 bases, with 12 bases between them. There are 13 residues in the CDR3. Per germline, CDR1 SGHAT and CDR2 FQNNGV.